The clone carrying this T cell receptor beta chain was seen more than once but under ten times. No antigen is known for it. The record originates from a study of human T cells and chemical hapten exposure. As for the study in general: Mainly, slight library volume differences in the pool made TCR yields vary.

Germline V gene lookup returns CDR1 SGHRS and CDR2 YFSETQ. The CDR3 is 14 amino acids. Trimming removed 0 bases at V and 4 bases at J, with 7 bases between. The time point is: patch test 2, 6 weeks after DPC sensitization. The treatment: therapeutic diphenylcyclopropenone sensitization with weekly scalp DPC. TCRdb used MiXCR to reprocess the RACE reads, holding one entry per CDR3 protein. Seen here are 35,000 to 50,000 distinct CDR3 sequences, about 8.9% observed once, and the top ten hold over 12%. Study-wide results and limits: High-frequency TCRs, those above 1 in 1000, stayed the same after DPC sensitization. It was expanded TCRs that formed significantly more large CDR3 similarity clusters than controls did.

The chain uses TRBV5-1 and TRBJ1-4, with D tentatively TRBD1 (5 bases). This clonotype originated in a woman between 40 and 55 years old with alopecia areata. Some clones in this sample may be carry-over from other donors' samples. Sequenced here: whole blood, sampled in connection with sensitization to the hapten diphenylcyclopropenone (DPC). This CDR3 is CASSLEGLNEKLFF. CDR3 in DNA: TGCGCCAGCAGCTTGGAGGGACTTAATGAAAAACTGTTTTTT.